This T cell receptor beta chain originates from a study of control samples from healthy donors and cancer patients. The CDR3 loop spans 15 amino acids. Between the trimmed V and J ends, which lost 4 bases and 5 bases, there was a span of 18 bases. Germline CDR1 and CDR2: SGHRS and YFSETQ. Data came from immunoSEQ multiplex PCR; TCRdb stores just in-frame clones and leaves some out. The sample yields more than 95,000 clones, about 89% seen once. The sequence was collected from a man in his sixties with lung cancer. The sequenced sample was PBMCs. V and J are TRBV5-1 and TRBJ2-5; D perhaps matches TRBD1 (6 bases). CDR3 sequence: CASSPPQGSRETQYF. The DNA for the CDR3 is TGCGCCAGCAGCCCCCCCCAGGGGTCGCGGGAGACCCAGTACTTC.